This is a list of T cell receptor beta chains from one sample in a study of T cell changes during pregnancy in multiple sclerosis. Method: immunoSEQ multiplex PCR; TCRdb's copy keeps in-frame clones and lacks some. The table has some 140,000 clones, approximately 96% seen once; the top ten hold over 0.35%. The specimen was peripheral blood, collected after pregnancy. Source of these receptors: a female donor with multiple sclerosis, enrolled in a pregnancy study. The CDR3 runs from the conserved cysteine through the conserved F or W. Each record gives: CDR3 length, J gene, clone size, D gene, V gene, CDR3 DNA, CDR3 protein. A D gene is named only where the DNA matches it firmly. For some rows the clone size is stated as once, few or many, or as a class when expanded; others skip it.

15 | TRBJ2-5 | . | TRBD2 | TRBV13 | TGTGCCAGCAGCTTAGGCGGACTAGCAATGGAGACCCAGTACTTC | CASSLGGLAMETQYF
18 | TRBJ2-7 | . | TRBD1 | TRBV29-1 | TGCAGCGTTGAAGATCGTCCGAGGACAGGGGGAACCCCCTACGAGCAGTACTTC | CSVEDRPRTGGTPYEQYF
14 | TRBJ1-2 | . | . | TRBV2 | TGTGCCAGCACTAACAGGGACCCTCAGGGTGGCTACACCTTC | CASTNRDPQGGYTF
15 | TRBJ2-5 | . | . | TRBV11-2 | TGTGCCAGCAGCCCATCGTGGTCACTGGTTGAGACCCAGTACTTC | CASSPSWSLVETQYF
15 | TRBJ1-2 | . | . | TRBV2 | TGTGCCAGCAGCCCAGTGGGGGGGAGGGACTATGGCTACACCTTC | CASSPVGGRDYGYTF
12 | TRBJ2-2 | . | . | TRBV28 | TGTGCCAGCAGTTTGGCCACCGGGGAGCTGTTTTTT | CASSLATGELFF
15 | TRBJ2-6 | . | TRBD1 | TRBV2 | TGTGCCAGCGGACAGGGGGTAATTGGGGCCAACGTCCTGACTTTC | CASGQGVIGANVLTF
14 | TRBJ2-7 | . | . | TRBV6-6 | TGTGCCAGCAGTCGGACACAAACCTCCTACGAGCAGTACTTC | CASSRTQTSYEQYF
15 | TRBJ2-1 | . | . | TRBV9 | TGTGCCAGCAGCGTAGCGTCGAGCTCCTACAATGAGCAGTTCTTC | CASSVASSSYNEQFF
14 | TRBJ1-1 | . | TRBD1 | TRBV29-1 | TGCAGCGTTGTCAGGGGGCTTCGGGGCACTGAAGCTTTCTTT | CSVVRGLRGTEAFF
14 | TRBJ1-1 | . | . | TRBV5-1 | TGCGCCAGCAGCTTAAGGGGTATGAACACTGAAGCTTTCTTT | CASSLRGMNTEAFF
15 | TRBJ2-7 | . | TRBD2 | TRBV5-4 | TGTGCCAGCAGCTTGGATGGACTAGCGGGAGACGAGCAGTACTTC | CASSLDGLAGDEQYF
14 | TRBJ1-1 | . | . | TRBV7-6 | TGTGCCAGCAGCTTAGTAGCAGGGGACACTGAAGCTTTCTTT | CASSLVAGDTEAFF
15 | TRBJ2-4 | . | TRBD1 | TRBV4-1 | TGCGCCAGCAGCCAAGATGGGACAGAACTAAACATTCAGTACTTC | CASSQDGTELNIQYF
17 | TRBJ2-7 | . | TRBD2 | TRBV2 | TGTGCCAGCAGGAGGACTAGCGGGAGCCCCGGCTCCTACGAGCAGTACTTC | CASRRTSGSPGSYEQYF
15 | TRBJ2-3 | . | . | TRBV4-1 | TGCGCCAGCAGCCTTCAGGGCACCAGCACAGATACGCAGTATTTT | CASSLQGTSTDTQYF
11 | TRBJ2-7 | . | . | TRBV2 | TGTGCCAGCATCGGGGCCTACGAGCAGTACTTC | CASIGAYEQYF
13 | TRBJ1-2 | . | . | TRBV18 | TGTGCCAGCTCACCACGCGGGGTGGGAGGCTACACCTTC | CASSPRGVGGYTF
14 | TRBJ1-5 | . | TRBD1 | TRBV27 | TGTGCCAGCAGGCTGACAGGGAACAATCAGCCCCAGCATTTT | CASRLTGNNQPQHF
13 | TRBJ2-1 | . | . | TRBV9 | TGTGCCAGCAGCCCCAGCGGCATAAATGAGCAGTTCTTC | CASSPSGINEQFF
14 | TRBJ2-2 | . | TRBD1 | TRBV29-1 | TGCAGCGTCCACGACAGGGGGCGTATCGGGGAGCTGTTTTTT | CSVHDRGRIGELFF
16 | TRBJ2-1 | . | . | TRBV21-1 | TGTGCCAGCAGCAAAGCGAGACAGGGGGTACACAATGAGCAGTTCTTC | CASSKARQGVHNEQFF
15 | TRBJ2-7 | few | TRBD2 | TRBV2 | TGTGCCAGCAGTGAATCAGCGGGATACGGGGTCGAGCAGTACTTC | CASSESAGYGVEQYF
11 | TRBJ2-1 | . | . | TRBV19 | TGTGCCAGTAGTTCTTACAATGAGCAGTTCTTC | CASSSYNEQFF
15 | TRBJ2-3 | . | . | TRBV28 | TGTGCCAGCAGTCCGGAGGGCCGGGGCACAGATACGCAGTATTTT | CASSPEGRGTDTQYF
15 | TRBJ1-2 | . | TRBD1 | TRBV5-4 | TGTGCCAGCAGCAAAGGGACAGACCCTAACTATGGCTACACCTTC | CASSKGTDPNYGYTF
14 | TRBJ2-1 | . | TRBD2 | TRBV15 | TGTGCCACCAGCATATCAGGCGGGAGCAATGAGCAGTTCTTC | CATSISGGSNEQFF
18 | TRBJ1-2 | . | . | TRBV15 | TGTGCCACCAGCGGCGCATTTTTACAGGGTGGTGGAAACTATGGCTACACCTTC | CATSGAFLQGGGNYGYTF
15 | TRBJ1-1 | . | . | TRBV27 | TGTGCCAGCGGGCCATACATGAAGCGGGACCTTGAAGCTTTCTTT | CASGPYMKRDLEAFF
13 | TRBJ2-1 | . | TRBD2 | TRBV19 | TGTGCCAGCCGGACTAGCGGATTAATAGAGCAGTTCTTC | CASRTSGLIEQFF
15 | TRBJ2-3 | . | TRBD2 | TRBV11-2 | TGTGCCAGCAGCTTCTCCGGGACTAGCCGAGATACGCAGTATTTT | CASSFSGTSRDTQYF
15 | TRBJ1-1 | . | TRBD1 | TRBV27 | TGTGCCAGCATAAAGACAGGGGGCGCTTGGACTGAAGCTTTCTTT | CASIKTGGAWTEAFF
19 | TRBJ2-1 | . | TRBD2 | TRBV7-9 | TGTGCCAGCAGCTTATTTGGGGCTAGCGGGAGGGCCTTCGGAGATGAGCAGTTCTTC | CASSLFGASGRAFGDEQFF
14 | TRBJ2-5 | . | . | TRBV28 | TGTGCCAGCAGTCCCCTGGACAGACAAGAGACCCAGTACTTC | CASSPLDRQETQYF
15 | TRBJ1-5 | . | . | TRBV28 | TGTGCCAGCAGTTTAGGCGGAGGGCTCCATCAGCCCCAGCATTTT | CASSLGGGLHQPQHF
13 | TRBJ1-2 | . | . | TRBV28 | TGTGCCAGCACACCGACATTGAACTATGGCTACACCTTC | CASTPTLNYGYTF
14 | TRBJ2-7 | . | TRBD1 | TRBV28 | TGTGCCAGCAGTTTCAGCCAGGGGGCCTACGAGCAGTACTTC | CASSFSQGAYEQYF
13 | TRBJ1-2 | . | . | TRBV6-1 | TGTGCCACCCCCTTAGGGAGTACTACGGGCTACACCTTC | CATPLGSTTGYTF
13 | TRBJ1-2 | . | . | TRBV5-5 | TGTGCCAGCAGCCGGGGGGGATTAGAGGGCTACACCTTC | CASSRGGLEGYTF
18 | TRBJ2-2 | . | . | TRBV21-1 | TGTGCCAGCAGCAGACGCACCGGGACAGGGGTTAACACCGGGGAGCTGTTTTTT | CASSRRTGTGVNTGELFF
15 | TRBJ2-1 | . | . | TRBV28 | TGTGCCAGCAGTTTAGGGACTCCTCCAACCAATGAGCAGTTCTTC | CASSLGTPPTNEQFF
15 | TRBJ1-4 | . | . | TRBV4-3 | TGCGCCAGCAGCCAAGATTGGGGCCTTAATGAAAAACTGTTTTTT | CASSQDWGLNEKLFF
13 | TRBJ2-1 | . | TRBD2 | TRBV5-6 | TGTGCCAGCACCCCGGGAGGGTTCAATGAGCAGTTCTTC | CASTPGGFNEQFF
14 | TRBJ2-2 | once | TRBD1 | TRBV29-1 | TGCAGCGTTGAAGGGGGACAGCCCACCGGGGAGCTGTTTTTT | CSVEGGQPTGELFF
17 | TRBJ1-5 | . | . | TRBV28 | TGTGCCAGCAGTTTAGTTCGGGTCCGGGTAGAGGATCAGCCCCAGCATTTT | CASSLVRVRVEDQPQHF
12 | TRBJ2-1 | . | . | TRBV21-1 | TGTGCCAACTACAGGGGTATGGATGAGCAGTTCTTC | CANYRGMDEQFF
14 | TRBJ2-7 | . | TRBD2 | TRBV27 | TGTGCCAGCGCAAAGGGACTAGCGGCCCTCGAGCAGTACTTC | CASAKGLAALEQYF
14 | TRBJ1-1 | . | . | TRBV13 | TGTGCCAGCAGCTTATCCCAACTTGGCACTGAAGCTTTCTTT | CASSLSQLGTEAFF
15 | TRBJ1-4 | . | . | TRBV27 | TGTGCCAGCAGTTCCCAGGGTTCGAGGGGGGAAAAACTGTTTTTT | CASSSQGSRGEKLFF